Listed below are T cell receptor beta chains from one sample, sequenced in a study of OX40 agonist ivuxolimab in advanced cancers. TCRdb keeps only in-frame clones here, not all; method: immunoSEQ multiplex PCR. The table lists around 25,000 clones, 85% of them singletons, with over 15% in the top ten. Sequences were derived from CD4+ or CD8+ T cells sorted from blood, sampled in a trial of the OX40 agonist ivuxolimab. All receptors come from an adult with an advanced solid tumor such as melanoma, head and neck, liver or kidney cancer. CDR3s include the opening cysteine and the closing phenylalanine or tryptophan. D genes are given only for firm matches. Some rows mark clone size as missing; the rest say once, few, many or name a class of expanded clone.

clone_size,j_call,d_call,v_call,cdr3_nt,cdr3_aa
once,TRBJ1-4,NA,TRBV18,TGTGCCAGCTCACCACGTTGGGGGGTACCTAATGAAAAACTGTTTTTT,CASSPRWGVPNEKLFF
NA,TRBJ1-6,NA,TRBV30,TGTGCCTGGATTGTCGCGGGAAGTAGCTCCTATAATTCACCCCTCCACTTT,CAWIVAGSSSYNSPLHF
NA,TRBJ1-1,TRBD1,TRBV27,TGTGCCAGCAGTCCACAGGACAGGGCAGGGAGTGAAGCTTTCTTT,CASSPQDRAGSEAFF
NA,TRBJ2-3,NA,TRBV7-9,TGTGCCAGCAGCTTGGTGGGAACAGATACGCAGTATTTT,CASSLVGTDTQYF
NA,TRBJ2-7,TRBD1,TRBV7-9,TGTGCCAGCAGCTCAGACAGGGGTCGACCCTACGAGCAGTACTTC,CASSSDRGRPYEQYF
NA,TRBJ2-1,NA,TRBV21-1,TGTGCCAGCAGCGCACAACAACTTTACAATGAGCAGTTCTTC,CASSAQQLYNEQFF
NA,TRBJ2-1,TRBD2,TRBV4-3,TGCGCCAGCAGCCAACGAACTAGCGGGGTTTACAATGAGCAGTTCTTC,CASSQRTSGVYNEQFF
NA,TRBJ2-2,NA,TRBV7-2,TGTGCCAGCAGCTTAGGCCTAGAGTTCGCGAACACCGGGGAGCTGTTTTTT,CASSLGLEFANTGELFF
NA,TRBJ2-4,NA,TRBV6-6,TGTGCCAGCAGCTCACCCCGGGGGAGTGGTAACATTCAGTACTTC,CASSSPRGSGNIQYF
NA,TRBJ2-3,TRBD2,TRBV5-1,TGCGCCAGCAGCTTGGCCCTAGCGGGAGGGATAACAGATACGCAGTATTTT,CASSLALAGGITDTQYF
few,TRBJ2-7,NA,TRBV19,TGTGCCACCTCGGGCCCAAGCTCCTACGAGCAGTACTTC,CATSGPSSYEQYF
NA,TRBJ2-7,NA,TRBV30,TGTGCCTGGATGGGCCAGAGCTCCTACGAGCAGTACTTC,CAWMGQSSYEQYF
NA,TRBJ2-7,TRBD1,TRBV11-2,TGTGCCAGCAGTCCGGGACAGCTATCCTACGAGCAGTACTTC,CASSPGQLSYEQYF
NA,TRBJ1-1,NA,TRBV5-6,TGTGCCAGCAGCGGAGGGTTCCCCCACAGGAACACTGAAGCTTTCTTT,CASSGGFPHRNTEAFF
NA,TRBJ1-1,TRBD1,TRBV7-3,TGTGCCAGCAGTAGGGGGCCGGACACTGAAGCTTTCTTT,CASSRGPDTEAFF
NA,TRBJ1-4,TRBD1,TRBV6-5,TGTGCCAGCAGGGTCACAGGGGTTCCTGAAAAACTGTTTTTT,CASRVTGVPEKLFF
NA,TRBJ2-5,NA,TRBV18,TGTGCCAGCTCACCAGTAGGGACCGAGACCCAGTACTTC,CASSPVGTETQYF
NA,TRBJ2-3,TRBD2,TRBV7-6,TGTGCCAGCAGCTTAGTAGCGGGAGGAAGCACAGATACGCAGTATTTT,CASSLVAGGSTDTQYF
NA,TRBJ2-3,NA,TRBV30,TGTGCCTGGAGTGTAGGCGGTTCCACAGATACGCAGTATTTT,CAWSVGGSTDTQYF
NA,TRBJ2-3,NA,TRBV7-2,TGTGCCAGCAGCCTCCAAATCACAGATACGCAGTATTTT,CASSLQITDTQYF
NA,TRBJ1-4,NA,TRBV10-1,TGCGCCCATAGGCCAACTAATGAAAAACTGTTTTTT,CAHRPTNEKLFF
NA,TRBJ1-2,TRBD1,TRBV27,TGTGCCAGCAGTCCTGGACAGGGAGTAGGCTATGGCTACACCTTC,CASSPGQGVGYGYTF
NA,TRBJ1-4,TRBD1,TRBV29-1,TGCAGCGGCGTGGGACAGGGCAGTGAAAAACTGTTTTTT,CSGVGQGSEKLFF
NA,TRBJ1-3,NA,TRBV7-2,TGTGCCAGCAGCCCTCCCCCCAGGTTTGGAAACACCATATATTTT,CASSPPPRFGNTIYF
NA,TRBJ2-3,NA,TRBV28,TGTGCCAGCAGTGGAGGGGACACTTACACAGATACGCAGTATTTT,CASSGGDTYTDTQYF
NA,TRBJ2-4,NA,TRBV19,TGTGCCAGTAGAAGTATAGACCCGGCCGACAGGAGCGTTCAGTACTTC,CASRSIDPADRSVQYF
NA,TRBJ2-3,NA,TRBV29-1,TGCAGCGCCCGACTTCAAACAGATACGCAGTATTTT,CSARLQTDTQYF